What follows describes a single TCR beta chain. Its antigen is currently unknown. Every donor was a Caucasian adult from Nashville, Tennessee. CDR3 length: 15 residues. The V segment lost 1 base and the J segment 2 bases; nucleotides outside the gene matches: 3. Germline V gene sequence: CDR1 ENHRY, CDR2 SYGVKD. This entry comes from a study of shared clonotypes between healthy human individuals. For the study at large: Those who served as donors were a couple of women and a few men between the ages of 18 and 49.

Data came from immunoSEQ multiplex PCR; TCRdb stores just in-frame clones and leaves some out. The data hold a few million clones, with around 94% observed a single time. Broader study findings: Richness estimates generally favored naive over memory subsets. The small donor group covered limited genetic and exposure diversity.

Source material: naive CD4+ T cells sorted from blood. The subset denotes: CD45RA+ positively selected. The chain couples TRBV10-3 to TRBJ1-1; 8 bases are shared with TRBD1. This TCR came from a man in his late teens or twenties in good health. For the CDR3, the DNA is TGTGCCATCAGTGAGTACCAGGGGGCTAACACTGAAGCTTTCTTT. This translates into CAISEYQGANTEAFF.